Described below is a single T cell receptor (beta chain) sequence and its context. The data are from a study of T cells expressing NK-cell markers. Study-level information: Sorted CD3+CD56+NKG2C+, CD3+CD56+NKG2C- and CD3+CD56-NKG2C+ T-cell subsets were beta-chain profiled.

The V gene's germline CDR1 is SEHNR and CDR2 FQNEAQ (reference sequence). This CDR3 has 17 residues. Template switching by 5'RACE with UMIs generated the TCR beta cDNA. TCRdb reprocessed the 5' RACE reads and keeps a single row for each CDR3 protein, giving no DNA. The sample table includes a few hundred thousand distinct CDR3 sequences. Material: blood T cells: a sorted CD56 or NKG2C T cell subset, CD4+ or CD8+ T cells, or bulk PBMC T cells (not recorded which). The source of this sequence is a woman in her 50s in good health. The rearrangement uses TRBV7-9 and TRBJ2-1; TCRdb reports TRBD1, a call that lacks DNA to check it against. The CDR3 reads CASSLGLTGESYNEQFF.